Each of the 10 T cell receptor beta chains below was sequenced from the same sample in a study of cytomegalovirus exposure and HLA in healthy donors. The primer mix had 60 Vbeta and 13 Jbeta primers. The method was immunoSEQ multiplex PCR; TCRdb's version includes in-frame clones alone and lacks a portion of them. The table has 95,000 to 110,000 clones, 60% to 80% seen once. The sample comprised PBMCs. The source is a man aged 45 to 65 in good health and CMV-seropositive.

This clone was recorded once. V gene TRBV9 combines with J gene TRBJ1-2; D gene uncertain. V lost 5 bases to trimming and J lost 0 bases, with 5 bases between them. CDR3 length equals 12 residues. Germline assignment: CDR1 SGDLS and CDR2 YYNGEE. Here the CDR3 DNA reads TGTGCCAGCAGGCGGGCTAACTATGGCTACACCTTC. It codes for CASRRANYGYTF.

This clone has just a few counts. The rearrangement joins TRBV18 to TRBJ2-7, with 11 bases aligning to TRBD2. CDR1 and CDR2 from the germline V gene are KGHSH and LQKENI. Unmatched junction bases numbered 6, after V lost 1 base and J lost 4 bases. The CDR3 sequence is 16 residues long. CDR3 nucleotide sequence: TGTGCCAGCTCACCACAAGAAACTAGCGGGAGATACGAGCAGTACTTC. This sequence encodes CASSPQETSGRYEQYF.

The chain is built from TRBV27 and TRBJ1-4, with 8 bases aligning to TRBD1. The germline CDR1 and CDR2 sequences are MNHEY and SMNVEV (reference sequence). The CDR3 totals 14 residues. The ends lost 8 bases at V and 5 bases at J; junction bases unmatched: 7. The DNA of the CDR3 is TGTGCCAGCCGGAAACAGGGGGGGAATGAAAAACTGTTTTTT. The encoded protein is CASRKQGGNEKLFF.

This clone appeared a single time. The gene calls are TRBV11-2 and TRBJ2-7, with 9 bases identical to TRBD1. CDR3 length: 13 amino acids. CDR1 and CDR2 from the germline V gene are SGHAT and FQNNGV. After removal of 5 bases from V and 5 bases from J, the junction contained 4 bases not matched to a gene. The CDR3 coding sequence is TGTGCCAGCAGCGGGACAGGGCGGAACGAGCAGTACTTC. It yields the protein CASSGTGRNEQYF.

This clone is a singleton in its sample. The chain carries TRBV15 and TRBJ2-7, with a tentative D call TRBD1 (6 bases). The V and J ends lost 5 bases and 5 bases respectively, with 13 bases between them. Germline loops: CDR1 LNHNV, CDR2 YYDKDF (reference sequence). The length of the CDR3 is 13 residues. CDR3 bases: TGTGCCACCAGCCTAGAAACAGGGCACGAGCAGTACTTC. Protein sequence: CATSLETGHEQYF.

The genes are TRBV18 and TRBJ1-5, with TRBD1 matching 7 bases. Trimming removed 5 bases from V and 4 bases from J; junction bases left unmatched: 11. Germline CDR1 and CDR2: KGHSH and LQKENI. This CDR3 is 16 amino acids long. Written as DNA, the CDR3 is TGTGCCAGCTCAACCCGACAGGGAGTAAGTAATCAGCCCCAGCATTTT. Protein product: CASSTRQGVSNQPQHF.

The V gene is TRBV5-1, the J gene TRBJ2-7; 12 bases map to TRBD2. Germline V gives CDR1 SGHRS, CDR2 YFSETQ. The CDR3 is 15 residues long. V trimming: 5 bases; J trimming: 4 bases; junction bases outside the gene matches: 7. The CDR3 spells CASRYLAGGRYEQYF. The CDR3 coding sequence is TGCGCCAGCAGATACCTAGCGGGAGGGAGGTACGAGCAGTACTTC.

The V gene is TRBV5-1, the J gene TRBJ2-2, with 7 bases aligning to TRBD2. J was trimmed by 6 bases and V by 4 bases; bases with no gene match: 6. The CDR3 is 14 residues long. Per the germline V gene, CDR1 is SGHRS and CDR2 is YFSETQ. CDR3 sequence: CASSLGTTSGELFF. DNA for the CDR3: TGCGCCAGCAGCCTAGGGACTACCTCCGGGGAGCTGTTTTTT.

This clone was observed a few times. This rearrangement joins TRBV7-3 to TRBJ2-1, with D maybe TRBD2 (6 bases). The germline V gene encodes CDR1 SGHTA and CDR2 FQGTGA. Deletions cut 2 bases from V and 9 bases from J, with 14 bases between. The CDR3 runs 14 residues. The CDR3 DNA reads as TGTGCCAGCAGCTTACTTCCGGGGGTCATTGAGCAGTTCTTC. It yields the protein CASSLLPGVIEQFF.

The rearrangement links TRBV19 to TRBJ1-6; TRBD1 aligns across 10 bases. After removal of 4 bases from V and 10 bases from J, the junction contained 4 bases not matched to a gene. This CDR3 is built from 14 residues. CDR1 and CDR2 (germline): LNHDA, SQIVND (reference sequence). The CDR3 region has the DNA TGTGCCAGTAGTACGACAGGGGGCGCATCACCCCTCCACTTT. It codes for CASSTTGGASPLHF. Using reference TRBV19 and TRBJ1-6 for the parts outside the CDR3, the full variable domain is DGGITQSPKYLFRKEGQNVTLSCEQNLNHDAMYWYRQDPGQGLRLIYYSQIVNDFQKGDIAEGYSVSREKKESFPLTVTSAQKNPTAFYLCASSTTGGASPLHFGNGTRLTVT.